There are many counts of the clone carrying this TCR beta chain. Antigen specificity is unknown. Unique molecular identifiers were incorporated during preparation of the TCRbeta library. Using its own MiXCR run on the PCR reads, TCRdb lists one record per CDR3 protein. The sample consists of approximately 190,000 distinct CDR3 sequences, under 8.5% of them appearing once. This entry comes from a study of T-cell reconstitution after alpha-beta-depleted transplantation in children. Regarding the study as a whole: At day 60, the high TCRbeta diversity found in some patients originated from recipient T cells and thymic progenitors that had survived. Expanded graft clones, several hundred of them, were reportedly the source of alpha-beta T cells about two months after transplant. T-cell counts and diversity at one year post-transplant came mainly from newly produced T cells.

V shed 4 bases and J shed 5 bases, with 4 bases lying between them. CDR1 is LNHNV and CDR2 is YYDKDF in the germline V gene (reference sequence). The CDR3 is 11 residues long. The TCR was taken from a male patient between 2 and 10 years old who had a stem cell transplant for acute myeloid leukemia, so the T cells may come from the graft donor. Sample: PBMCs, mostly from graft donor cells, taken 360 days after TCRalphabeta/CD19-depleted stem cell transplant. The V gene is TRBV15, the J gene TRBJ2-3; D is ambiguous. This chain's CDR3 is CATSNRDTQYF. The CDR3 DNA is TGTGCCACCAGCAACAGAGATACGCAGTATTTT.